This T cell receptor (beta chain) was recovered during a study of T cells after yellow fever vaccination. Across the study: The study sorted EM, EMRA, CM and Tscm memory subsets by CD3, CD45RA, CCR7 and CD95.

Study observations and caveats: Subsequent booster samples again held most clones from primary vaccination (around 96% CD4, about 90% CD8).

A universal primer site and UMIs were added as TCR cDNA was made by 5'RACE template switching. TCRdb independently ran MiXCR on the 5' RACE reads; one entry per CDR3 protein. The sample shows fewer than 35,000 distinct CDR3 sequences, roughly a tenth of them seen only once. This clonotype showed up many times. There are 13 residues in the CDR3. V lost 4 bases and J lost 9, with 13 bases in between. Looked up from germline, CDR1 is MNHNS and CDR2 is SASEGT. The chain recombines TRBV6-1 with TRBJ2-1; D ambiguous. The receptor was derived from a man younger than 30 who received the YFV17D yellow fever vaccine. Sequencing used PBMCs, either bulk or a sorted T-cell subset (CD4+, CD8+, memory, or dextramer-sorted; not recorded which), obtained approximately 16 days after the first yellow fever vaccination. The CDR3 DNA reads TGTGCCAGCAGTGGCAACTCCTGGGGTGAGCAGTTCTTC. As protein: CASSGNSWGEQFF.